This T cell receptor (beta chain) was captured in a study of blood T cell repertoires in COVID-19 (TCRdb year 2020). For the wider study: Samples from collaborators originated in the United States, Italy and Spain and spanned both the acute and convalescent phases of COVID-19. The samples were drawn from the first 160 participants of the ongoing ImmuneRACE study and from 950 to 1,500 subjects provided by 6 global collaborators. Nearly every sample came with metadata listing a de-identified subject ID, COVID-19 status, age in years and sex. The material from the prospective study consisted of cDNA or gDNA derived from T cells, B-cell-depleted T cells, or PBMCs. A freely available public database, intended as a resource for researchers studying the immune response to SARS-CoV-2, is where the repertoires were released. The dataset comprised deeply sampled blood TCRbeta repertoires from subjects exposed to, actively infected with, or recovered from COVID-19. HLA class I and class II types, where available, came from metadata supplied by the sample provider rather than from assay-based typing.

Paper-wide results and their limitations: How much clinical and demographic metadata was included differed by source and by participant, and the metadata was provided uncurated.

The immunoSEQ Assay, a bias-controlled multiplex PCR, was used to amplify TCRbeta CDR3 regions from genomic DNA. In the authors' own workflow: Within the assay, amplification of reference gene primers was used to estimate how many nucleated cells each sample contained. To quantify the absolute abundance of each unique TCRbeta CDR3 rearrangement, sequence reads were collapsed and filtered. For each sample, productive Simpson clonality was calculated as the square root of Simpson's diversity index across productive rearrangements. TCRdb limited this immuneACCESS table to in-frame rearrangements with V and J called. A share of clones is missing; checked studies link under half to unresolved V genes, and the rest is unexplained. The D gene and trimming were derived from the DNA, and the V and J assignments and clone size from that table. Here the sample has 100,000 to 150,000 clones; 86% occur a single time. The ten biggest clones cover 2% to 2.5% of the sample.

Participants in the prospective study were enrolled through a virtual design, were aged roughly 18 to 95 years, and lived in fewer than 30 United States geographic areas. In the prospective study, cohorts were assigned on the basis of participant-reported clinical history obtained from a screening survey and a study questionnaire. Recovered participants in ImmuneRACE Cohort 3 were defined as having two consecutive negative NP/OP PCR tests, clearance from a healthcare professional, or resolution of symptoms. In the prospective study, mobile phlebotomists collected whole blood, serum and a nasopharyngeal or oropharyngeal swab from each participant. Over a roughly 2-month period, participants in the prospective study had the option of providing additional blood draws and questionnaires. Prospective study blood samples were shipped either frozen or at room temperature before DNA extraction. As concerns this clone: No cognate antigen has been identified for it. Base quality data are lacking; no much larger clone is found one base away.

Reading the germline V gene (reference sequence) gives CDR1 WNHNN and CDR2 SYGVQD. Inclusive of the bounding cysteine and phenylalanine, the CDR3 is 14 residues long. Kept here is only the CDR3 DNA, which spans 42 bases and is read in frame from base 1. Germline trimming: 9 bases from V, 0 bases from J; junction bases outside gene matches: 4. Sequencing was performed on PBMCs or T cells enriched from blood (not recorded which). The V and J genes are TRBV10-1 and TRBJ1-1, and 10 bases in between align with TRBD1. This clonotype was obtained from a woman in her fifties or sixties who had recovered from COVID-19. This receptor has the CDR3 CASGTGELNTEAFF. The DNA sequence is as follows: TGCGCCAGTGGGACAGGGGAATTGAACACTGAAGCTTTCTTT.